This T cell receptor beta chain stems from a study of blood T cell repertoires in COVID-19. Using immunoSEQ multiplex PCR, the repertoire was profiled, and TCRdb retains in-frame clones only, with some absent. The sample includes roughly 330,000 clones, more than 75% of them seen just once. The CDR3 consists of 16 residues. V dropped 0 bases and J dropped 3 bases, with 14 bases sitting between them. Germline assignment: CDR1 PRHDT and CDR2 FYEKMQ (reference sequence). This sequence was found in a woman aged 18-29 years who had recovered from COVID-19. The sequencing input was PBMCs or T cells enriched from blood (not recorded which). V usage is TRBV13 and J usage is TRBJ1-2; no clear D gene. CDR3 DNA: TGTGCCAGCAGCTTAGGGCCAAAACCACCAGACTATGGCTACACCTTC. Amino acid sequence: CASSLGPKPPDYGYTF.